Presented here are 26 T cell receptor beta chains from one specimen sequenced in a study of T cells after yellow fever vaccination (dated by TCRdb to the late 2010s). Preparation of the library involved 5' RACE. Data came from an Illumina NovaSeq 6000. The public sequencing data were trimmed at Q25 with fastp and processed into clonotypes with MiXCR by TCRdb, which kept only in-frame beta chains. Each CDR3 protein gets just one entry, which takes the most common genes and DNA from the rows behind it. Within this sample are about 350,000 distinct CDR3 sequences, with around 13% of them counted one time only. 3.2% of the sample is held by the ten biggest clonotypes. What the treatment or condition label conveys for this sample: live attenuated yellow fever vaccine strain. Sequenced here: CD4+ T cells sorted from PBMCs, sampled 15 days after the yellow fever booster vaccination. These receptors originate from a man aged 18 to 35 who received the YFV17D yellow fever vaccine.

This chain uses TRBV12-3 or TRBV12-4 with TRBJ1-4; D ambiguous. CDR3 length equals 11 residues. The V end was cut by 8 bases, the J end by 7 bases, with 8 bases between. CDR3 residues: CASGRSEKLFF. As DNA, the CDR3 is TGTGCCAGCGGCCGAAGTGAAAAACTGTTTTTT.

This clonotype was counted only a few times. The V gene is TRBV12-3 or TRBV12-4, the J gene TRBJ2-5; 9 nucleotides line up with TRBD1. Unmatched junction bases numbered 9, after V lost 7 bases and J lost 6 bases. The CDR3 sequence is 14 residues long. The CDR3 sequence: CASTLGTGRQTQYF. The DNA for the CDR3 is TGTGCCAGCACTCTTGGGACAGGGAGACAGACCCAGTACTTC.

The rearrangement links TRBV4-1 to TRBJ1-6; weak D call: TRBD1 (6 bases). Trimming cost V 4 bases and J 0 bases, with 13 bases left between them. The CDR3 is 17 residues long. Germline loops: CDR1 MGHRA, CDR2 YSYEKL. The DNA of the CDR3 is TGCGCCAGCAGCCCAAGGACAGACAGCTCCTATAATTCACCCCTCCACTTT. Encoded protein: CASSPRTDSSYNSPLHF.

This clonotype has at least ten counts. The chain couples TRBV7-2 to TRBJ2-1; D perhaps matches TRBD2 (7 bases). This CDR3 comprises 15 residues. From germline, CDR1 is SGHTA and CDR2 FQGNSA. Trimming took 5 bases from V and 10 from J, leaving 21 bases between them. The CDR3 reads CASSLPVGGPREQFF. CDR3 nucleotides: TGTGCCAGCAGCCTACCCGTCGGGGGGCCTAGGGAGCAGTTCTTC.

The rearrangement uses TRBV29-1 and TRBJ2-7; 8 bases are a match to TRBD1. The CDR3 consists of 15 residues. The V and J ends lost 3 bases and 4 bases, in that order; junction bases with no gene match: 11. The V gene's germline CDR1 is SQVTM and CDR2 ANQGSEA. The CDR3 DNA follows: TGCAGCGTTGAGGACAGGGAAGGGGCACCTTACGAGCAGTACTTC. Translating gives CSVEDREGAPYEQYF.

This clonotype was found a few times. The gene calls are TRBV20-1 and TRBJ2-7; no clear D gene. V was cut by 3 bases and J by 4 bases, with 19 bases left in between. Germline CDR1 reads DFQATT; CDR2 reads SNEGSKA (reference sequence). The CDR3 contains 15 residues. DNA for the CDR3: TGCAGTGCTAGTGTTGTGGGGATTCGTAATTACGAGCAGTACTTC. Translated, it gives CSASVVGIRNYEQYF.

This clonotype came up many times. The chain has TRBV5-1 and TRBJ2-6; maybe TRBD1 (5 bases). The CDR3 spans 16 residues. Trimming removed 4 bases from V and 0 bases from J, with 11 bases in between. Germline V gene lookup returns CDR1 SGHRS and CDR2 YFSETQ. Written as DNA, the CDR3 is TGCGCCAGCAGCCCAAGACAGAGCTCTGGGGCCAACGTCCTGACTTTC. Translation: CASSPRQSSGANVLTF.

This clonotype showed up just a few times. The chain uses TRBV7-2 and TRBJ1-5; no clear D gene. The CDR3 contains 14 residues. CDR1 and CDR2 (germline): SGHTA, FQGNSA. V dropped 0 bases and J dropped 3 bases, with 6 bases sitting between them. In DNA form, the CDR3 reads TGTGCCAGCAGCTTAGCGGTCAACAATCAGCCCCAGCATTTT. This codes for CASSLAVNNQPQHF.

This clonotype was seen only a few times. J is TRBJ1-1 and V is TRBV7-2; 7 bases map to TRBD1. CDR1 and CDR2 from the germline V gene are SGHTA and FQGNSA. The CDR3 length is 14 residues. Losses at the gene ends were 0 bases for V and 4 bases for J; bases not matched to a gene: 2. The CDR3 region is CASSLAGQITEAFF. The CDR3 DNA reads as TGTGCCAGCAGCTTAGCGGGACAGATCACTGAAGCTTTCTTT.

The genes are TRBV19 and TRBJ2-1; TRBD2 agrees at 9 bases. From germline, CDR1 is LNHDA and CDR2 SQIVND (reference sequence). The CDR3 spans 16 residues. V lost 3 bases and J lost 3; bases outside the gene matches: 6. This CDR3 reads CASSIQRGVLYNEQFF. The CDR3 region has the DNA TGTGCCAGTAGTATTCAGCGGGGGGTGCTCTACAATGAGCAGTTCTTC. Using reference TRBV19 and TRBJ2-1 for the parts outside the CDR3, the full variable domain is DGGITQSPKYLFRKEGQNVTLSCEQNLNHDAMYWYRQDPGQGLRLIYYSQIVNDFQKGDIAEGYSVSREKKESFPLTVTSAQKNPTAFYLCASSIQRGVLYNEQFFGPGTRLTVL.

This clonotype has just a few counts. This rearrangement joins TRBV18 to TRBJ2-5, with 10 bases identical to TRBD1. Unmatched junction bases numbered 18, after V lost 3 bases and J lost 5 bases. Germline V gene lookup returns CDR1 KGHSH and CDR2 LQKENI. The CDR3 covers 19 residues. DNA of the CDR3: TGTGCCAGCTCACCCACTCAAGGGACAGGGGACAGGAGCATCGAGACCCAGTACTTC. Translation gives CASSPTQGTGDRSIETQYF.

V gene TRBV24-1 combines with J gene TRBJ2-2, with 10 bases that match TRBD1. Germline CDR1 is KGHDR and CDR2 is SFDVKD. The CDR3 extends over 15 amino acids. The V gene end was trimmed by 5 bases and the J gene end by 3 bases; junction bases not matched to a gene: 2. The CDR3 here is CATSGGTGDTGELFF. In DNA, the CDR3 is TGTGCCACCAGTGGCGGGACAGGGGACACCGGGGAGCTGTTTTTT.

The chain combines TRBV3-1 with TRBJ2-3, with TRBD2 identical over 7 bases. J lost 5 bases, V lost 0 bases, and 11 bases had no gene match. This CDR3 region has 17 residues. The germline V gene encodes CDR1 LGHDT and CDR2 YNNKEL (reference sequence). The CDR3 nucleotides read TGTGCCAGCAGCCAAGATTGGTCGGAACCGGGGGGAGATACGCAGTATTTT. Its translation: CASSQDWSEPGGDTQYF.

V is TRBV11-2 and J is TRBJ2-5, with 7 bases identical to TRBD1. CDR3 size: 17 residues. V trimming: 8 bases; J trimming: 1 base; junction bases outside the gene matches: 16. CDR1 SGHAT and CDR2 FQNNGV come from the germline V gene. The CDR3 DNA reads TGTGCCAGCGGCAGGAACGCAAACCCAGGGGGCCAAGAGACCCAGTACTTC. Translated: CASGRNANPGGQETQYF.

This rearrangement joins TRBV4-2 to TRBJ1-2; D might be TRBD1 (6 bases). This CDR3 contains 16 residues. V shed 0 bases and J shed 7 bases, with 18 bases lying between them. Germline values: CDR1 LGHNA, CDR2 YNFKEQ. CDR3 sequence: CASSQEIAGVGSGYTF. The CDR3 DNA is TGTGCCAGCAGCCAAGAGATAGCAGGGGTAGGGTCTGGCTACACCTTC.

The CDR3 DNA reads TGTGCCATCAGTGACGAGCCGGGACAGGGTTCCACCGGGGAGCTGTTTTTT. Amino acids: CAISDEPGQGSTGELFF. The J gene is TRBJ2-2, the V gene TRBV10-3; 9 bases agree with TRBD1. This CDR3 is 17 amino acids long. The V and J ends lost 3 bases and 4 bases, in that order; junction bases with no gene match: 9. Per the germline V gene, CDR1 is ENHRY and CDR2 is SYGVKD.

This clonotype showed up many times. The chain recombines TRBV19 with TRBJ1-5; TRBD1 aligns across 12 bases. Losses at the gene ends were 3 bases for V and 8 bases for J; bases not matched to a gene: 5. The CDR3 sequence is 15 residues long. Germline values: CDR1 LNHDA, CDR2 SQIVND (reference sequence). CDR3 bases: TGTGCCAGTAGTATGGGGACAGGGGGCGCGGAGCCCCAGCATTTT. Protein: CASSMGTGGAEPQHF.

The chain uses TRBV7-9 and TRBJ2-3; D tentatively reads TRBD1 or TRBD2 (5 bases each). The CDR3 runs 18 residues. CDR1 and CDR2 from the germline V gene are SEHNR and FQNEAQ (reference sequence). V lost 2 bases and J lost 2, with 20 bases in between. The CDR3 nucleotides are TGTGCCAGCAGCTTACTAGAAGTGTGGGACCGAAACACAGATACGCAGTATTTT. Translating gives CASSLLEVWDRNTDTQYF.

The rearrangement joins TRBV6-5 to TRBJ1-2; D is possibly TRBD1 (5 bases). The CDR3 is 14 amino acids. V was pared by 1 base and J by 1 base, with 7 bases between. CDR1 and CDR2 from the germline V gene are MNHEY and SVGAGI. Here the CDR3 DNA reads TGTGCCAGCAGTTACTGGGGGAGTAACTATGGCTACACCTTC. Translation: CASSYWGSNYGYTF.

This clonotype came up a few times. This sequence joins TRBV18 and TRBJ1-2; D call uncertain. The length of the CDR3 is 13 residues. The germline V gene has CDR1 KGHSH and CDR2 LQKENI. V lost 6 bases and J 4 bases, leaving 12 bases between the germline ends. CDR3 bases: TGTGCCAGCTCGTCAGAGGAGTCCTATGGCTACACCTTC. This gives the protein CASSSEESYGYTF. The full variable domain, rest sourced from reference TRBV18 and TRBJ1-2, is NAGVMQNPRHLVRRRGQEARLRCSPMKGHSHVYWYRQLPEEGLKFMVYLQKENIIDESGMPKERFSAEFPKEGPSILRIQQVVRGDSAAYFCASSSEESYGYTFGSGTRLTVV.

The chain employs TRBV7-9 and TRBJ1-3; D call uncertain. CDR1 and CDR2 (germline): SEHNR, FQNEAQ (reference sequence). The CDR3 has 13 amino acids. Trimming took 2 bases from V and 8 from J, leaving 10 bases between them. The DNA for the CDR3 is TGTGCCAGCAGCTTACGGGTCTCGGACACCATATATTTT. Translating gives CASSLRVSDTIYF. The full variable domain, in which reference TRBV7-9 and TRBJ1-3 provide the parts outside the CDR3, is DTGVSQNPRHKITKRGQNVTFRCDPISEHNRLYWYRQTLGQGPEFLTYFQNEAQLEKSRLLSDRFSAERPKGSFSTLEIQRTEQGDSAMYLCASSLRVSDTIYFGEGSWLTVV.

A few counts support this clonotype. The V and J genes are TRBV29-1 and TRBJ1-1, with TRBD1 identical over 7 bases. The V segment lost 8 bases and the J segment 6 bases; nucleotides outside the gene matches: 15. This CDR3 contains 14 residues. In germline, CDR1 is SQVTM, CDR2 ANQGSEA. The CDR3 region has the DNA TGCAGCACTCGGTCCCAGGGGGGAATTTCTGAAGCTTTCTTT. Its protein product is CSTRSQGGISEAFF.

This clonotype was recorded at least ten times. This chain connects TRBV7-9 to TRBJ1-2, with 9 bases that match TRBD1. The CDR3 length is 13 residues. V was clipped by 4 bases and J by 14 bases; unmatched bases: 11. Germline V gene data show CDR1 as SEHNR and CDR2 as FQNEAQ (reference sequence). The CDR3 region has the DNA TGTGCCAGCAGCTCCTCCGGGACAGGGCGCCAAACCTTC. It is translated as CASSSSGTGRQTF.

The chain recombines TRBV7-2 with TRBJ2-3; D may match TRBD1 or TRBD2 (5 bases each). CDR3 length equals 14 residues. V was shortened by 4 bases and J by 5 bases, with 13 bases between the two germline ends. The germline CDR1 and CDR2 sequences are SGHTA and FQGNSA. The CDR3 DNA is TGTGCCAGCAGCTCTCGGGACCCCGGAGATACGCAGTATTTT. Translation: CASSSRDPGDTQYF.

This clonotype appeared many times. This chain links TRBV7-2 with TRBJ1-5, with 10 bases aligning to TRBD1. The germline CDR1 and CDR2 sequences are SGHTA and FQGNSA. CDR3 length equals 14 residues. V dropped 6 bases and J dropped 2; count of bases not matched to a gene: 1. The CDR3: CASRTGGGNQPQHF. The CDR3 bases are TGTGCCAGCAGGACAGGGGGCGGCAATCAGCCCCAGCATTTT.

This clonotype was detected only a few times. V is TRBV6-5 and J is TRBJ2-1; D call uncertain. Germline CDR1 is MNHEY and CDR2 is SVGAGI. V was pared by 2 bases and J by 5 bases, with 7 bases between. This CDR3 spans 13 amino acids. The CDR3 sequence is CASSYNRHNEQFF. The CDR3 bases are TGTGCCAGCAGTTACAACAGACACAATGAGCAGTTCTTC.